One sample yielded the 12 T cell receptor beta chains listed below, sequenced in a study of T cell responses to AZD1222 COVID-19 vaccine. The data were produced by immunoSEQ multiplex PCR, yet TCRdb's version contains in-frame clones alone and is incomplete. This repertoire shows over 140,000 clones, 90% to 95% found once; its top ten account for around 3.3%. The sequenced sample was peripheral blood, obtained 28 days after the second AZD1222 dose. These receptors all come from an adult who received the AZD1222 COVID-19 vaccine.

The rearrangement links TRBV7-2 to TRBJ2-2, with 8 bases matching TRBD2. The CDR3 length is 16 residues. The V and J ends lost 5 bases and 0 bases, in that order; junction bases with no gene match: 5. The germline CDR1 and CDR2 sequences are SGHTA and FQGNSA. The DNA for the CDR3 is TGTGCCAGCAGCCCCCGCGGGGGGACGAACACCGGGGAGCTGTTTTTT. This encodes CASSPRGGTNTGELFF.

The chain links TRBV9 to TRBJ2-3; D unresolved. Trimming cost V 4 bases and J 4 bases, with 16 bases left between them. In germline, CDR1 is SGDLS, CDR2 YYNGEE. The CDR3 is 15 residues long. The CDR3 bases are TGTGCCAGCAGCTACACCCCCGAGGAAGCAGATACGCAGTATTTT. Translated, it gives CASSYTPEEADTQYF.

This clone was observed once. J is TRBJ2-5 and V is TRBV19; D is perhaps TRBD1 (6 bases). The CDR3 spans 14 residues. Trimming shortened V by 1 base and J by 1 base, and 7 bases separated the two germline ends. The germline gives CDR1 LNHDA, CDR2 SQIVND (reference sequence). DNA for the CDR3: TGTGCCAGTAGTATAGGGACAGCCCAAGAGACCCAGTACTTC. Translated, it gives CASSIGTAQETQYF.

J is TRBJ1-4 and V is TRBV10-3; no firm D call. V was pared by 2 bases and J by 5 bases, with 6 bases between. The germline CDR1 and CDR2 sequences are ENHRY and SYGVKD. The CDR3 covers 13 residues. The CDR3 nucleotides are TGTGCCATCAGTGAGGCGAAGAATGAAAAACTGTTTTTT. Protein product: CAISEAKNEKLFF.

The V and J genes are TRBV27 and TRBJ2-1; 11 nucleotides agree with TRBD2. CDR1 MNHEY and CDR2 SMNVEV come from the germline V gene (reference sequence). This CDR3 contains 16 residues. V shed 0 bases and J 6 bases; nucleotides not matched to a gene: 4. CDR3 DNA sequence: TGTGCCAGCAGTTTATCGATGCTAGCGGGAGGCAATGAGCAGTTCTTC. Its translation is CASSLSMLAGGNEQFF.

This clone was seen only a few times. This sequence joins TRBV7-2 and TRBJ1-2, with TRBD1 identical over 8 bases. V lost 11 bases, J lost 5 bases, and 13 bases stayed unmatched. The germline V gene has CDR1 SGHTA and CDR2 FQGNSA. This CDR3 is 14 amino acids long. CDR3 sequence (DNA): TGTGCCCTACAACAGGGGGGCGCTGATTATGGCTACACCTTC. Translation gives CALQQGGADYGYTF.

The CDR3 spells CASSARVQETQYF. For the CDR3, the DNA is TGTGCCAGCAGCGCACGGGTGCAAGAGACCCAGTACTTC. The gene calls are TRBV5-8 and TRBJ2-5; no definite D call. Trimming left V 4 bases short and J 2 bases short, with 9 bases between. The CDR3 runs to 13 residues. From germline, CDR1 is SGHTS and CDR2 YDEGEE.

The V and J genes are TRBV2 and TRBJ2-3, with D perhaps TRBD1 (6 bases). The V and J ends lost 6 bases and 5 bases respectively, with 12 bases between them. CDR1 and CDR2 from the germline V gene are SNHLY and FYNNEI. The CDR3 is 13 residues long. CDR3 in amino acids: CASSVGQKDTQYF. The CDR3 DNA reads as TGTGCCAGCAGCGTCGGACAGAAAGATACGCAGTATTTT.

The genes are TRBV7-9 and TRBJ1-2, with 8 bases identical to TRBD1. The CDR3 is 18 residues long. J gave up 8 bases and V 2 bases, and 19 bases lay outside the gene matches. CDR1 is SEHNR and CDR2 is FQNEAQ in the germline V gene (reference sequence). Here the CDR3 DNA reads TGTGCCAGCAGCTTAATACAGGGGGGCCGGTCAAGTATGGGCGGCTACACCTTC. It codes for CASSLIQGGRSSMGGYTF.

This rearrangement joins TRBV7-5 to TRBJ1-3; the table's D gene call, TRBD1, was not cross checked with the DNA. TRBV7-5 represents a pseudogene. This CDR3 comprises 19 residues. The DNA of the CDR3 is TGTGCCAGAAGCCCGCATATCGAACAGGGGGCGAGGTCTGGAAACACCATATATTTT. Its protein product is CARSPHIEQGARSGNTIYF.

The chain employs TRBV5-1 and TRBJ2-5, with 8 bases matching TRBD1. The CDR3 length is 17 residues. With 0 bases clipped from V and 2 bases from J, the junction kept 9 bases outside the gene matches. Germline CDR1 reads SGHRS; CDR2 reads YFSETQ. CDR3 nucleotides: TGCGCCAGCAGCTTGGAAGACAGGGGAATGGAGCAAGAGACCCAGTACTTC. As protein: CASSLEDRGMEQETQYF.

This clone has just a few counts. The chain is built from TRBV5-1 and TRBJ2-5, with 9 bases lining up with TRBD2. CDR1 SGHRS and CDR2 YFSETQ come from the germline V gene. The CDR3 totals 14 residues. The V gene end was trimmed by 3 bases and the J gene end by 1 base; junction bases not matched to a gene: 1. The chain's CDR3 is CASSWGLAQETQYF. DNA for the CDR3: TGCGCCAGCAGCTGGGGACTAGCCCAAGAGACCCAGTACTTC.